The next 25 T cell receptor beta chains were all read from a single sample in a study of tumor and adjacent non-tumor tissue in lung cancer. RNA was extracted from bulk tissue without any cell sorting. Three rounds of nested PCR, following a modified ARM-PCR protocol, produced the TCRbeta library. TCRdb called the multiplex PCR reads again in MiXCR, with one record for every CDR3 protein. This table holds about 70,000 distinct CDR3 sequences, around 73% found once. Source material: lung tumor tissue. These receptors originate from a man aged 60-69 years with non-small cell lung cancer.

This clonotype was counted a few times. This chain uses TRBV11-1 with TRBJ2-1; D possibly corresponds to TRBD2 (5 bases). Germline loops: CDR1 SGHAT, CDR2 FQDESV (reference sequence). The CDR3 is made up of 14 amino acids. V gave up 7 bases and J gave up 7 bases, with 17 bases separating them. CDR3 bases: TGTGCCAGCAACTCCGGGAAACTACAAAATGAGCAGTTCTTC. The encoded protein is CASNSGKLQNEQFF.

This chain connects TRBV5-5 to TRBJ2-1, with D unclear. Germline values: CDR1 SGHKS, CDR2 YYEKEE (reference sequence). The CDR3 is 15 amino acids. The V and J ends lost 0 bases and 3 bases respectively, with 10 bases between them. In DNA, the CDR3 is TGTGCCAGCAGCTTGGGGGTTAAAGTCTACAATGAGCAGTTCTTC. This gives the protein CASSLGVKVYNEQFF.

On this clonotype itself: A read error may account for a junction end that differs from germline. The chain couples TRBV20-1 to TRBJ1-2; 7 bases agree with TRBD1. The CDR3 spans 14 residues. In germline, CDR1 is DFQATT, CDR2 SNEGSKA (reference sequence). The CDR3 reads CSAPGTVGGYDYTF. The CDR3 DNA reads as TGCAGTGCTCCCGGGACAGTAGGCGGCTATGACTACACCTTT.

Note on this clonotype: Being one base from a much bigger clone, this may be a read error. The chain couples TRBV5-1 to TRBJ2-3; D not resolved. Germline V lookup: CDR1 SGHRS, CDR2 YFSETQ. The CDR3 consists of 14 residues. This CDR3 is CTSSLSASTDTQYF. CDR3 nucleotides: TGCACCAGCAGCTTGTCAGCGAGCACAGATACGCAGTATTTT.

With respect to this clonotype: One end of the junction does not line up with germline, which may come from a read error. The rearrangement links TRBV6-1 to TRBJ2-7; D unresolved. There are 13 residues in the CDR3. Germline V gives CDR1 MNHNS, CDR2 SASEGT. The CDR3 here is CASSEIRAYEEYF. DNA for the CDR3: TGTGCCAGCAGTGAAATCAGAGCCTACGAGGAGTACTTT.

This clonotype was observed a handful of times. This may come from a read error, since a much larger clone is one base off. V gene TRBV10-2 combines with J gene TRBJ1-6; D is uncertain. The CDR3 length is 13 residues. The germline V gene encodes CDR1 WSHSY and CDR2 SAAADI. The CDR3 reads CASSESNNSLLHF. CDR3 DNA sequence: TGCGCCAGCAGTGAGTCTAATAATTCACTCCTCCACTTT.

The chain has TRBV7-9 and TRBJ2-1; D possibly uses TRBD1 or TRBD2 (5 bases each). The J call is uncertain, as TRBJ2-7 better fits the DNA end. Germline V gene lookup returns CDR1 SEHNR and CDR2 FQNEAQ (reference sequence). The CDR3 covers 15 residues. The CDR3 reads CANREVKGRRHEQYF. The CDR3, as DNA: TGTGCCAATAGGGAAGTTAAGGGACGTAGGCATGAGCAGTACTTC.

Concerning this clonotype: Because it lacks the conserved phenylalanine or tryptophan at the end, this CDR3 is likely a read error. V gene TRBV6-1 combines with J gene TRBJ2-3; weak D call: TRBD1 (5 bases). Trimming cost V 4 bases and J 4 bases, with 12 bases left between them. The CDR3 consists of 14 residues. Germline lookup yields CDR1 MNHNS and CDR2 SASEGT. The CDR3 region has the DNA TGTGCCAGCAGTGTAGGACAAGGTGCAGATACGCAGTATTTG. Residues: CASSVGQGADTQYL.

The sample holds one count of this clonotype. No conserved phenylalanine or tryptophan ends this CDR3, so it is likely a read error. The chain uses TRBV20-1 and TRBJ2-3; TRBD1 agrees at 7 bases. Judging by the DNA end, TRBJ1-5 fits better; the J call may be wrong. The length of the CDR3 is 13 residues. Germline loops: CDR1 DFQATT, CDR2 SNEGSKA (reference sequence). The CDR3, as DNA: TGCAGTGCACGGGGACAGCTCACAGATACGCAGCATTAT. Amino acid sequence: CSARGQLTDTQHY.

This clonotype was picked up one time. The rearrangement links TRBV7-3 to TRBJ2-7; the D gene is possibly TRBD1 (6 bases). This CDR3 has 13 residues. Between the trimmed V and J ends, which lost 4 bases and 5 bases, there was a span of 12 bases. Per germline, CDR1 SGHTA and CDR2 FQGTGA. CDR3 region: CASSSGRGHEQYF. CDR3 bases: TGTGCCAGCAGCTCCGGCAGGGGACACGAGCAGTACTTC.

The table lists this clonotype with a few counts. The junction shows a germline mismatch at one end, possibly a read error. V usage is TRBV11-2 and J usage is TRBJ2-7, with D possibly matching TRBD1 (6 bases). The CDR3 has 15 amino acids. Germline V gene sequence: CDR1 SGHAT, CDR2 FQNNGV. CDR3 sequence reads: CASSLDRGGRYVQYF. CDR3 DNA: TGTGCCAGCAGCTTAGACCGAGGGGGACGCTACGTGCAGTACTTC.

This chain links TRBV5-4 with TRBJ2-3; D is possibly TRBD1 or TRBD2 (5 bases each). V was cut by 2 bases and J by 10 bases, with 17 bases left in between. CDR1 and CDR2 from the germline V gene are SGHNT and YYREEE (reference sequence). The CDR3 runs to 14 residues. For the CDR3, the DNA is TGTGCCAGCAGCTTCCTCGGACAAGGGAGCGCGCAGTATTTT. It codes for CASSFLGQGSAQYF.

On this clonotype itself: The conserved closing phenylalanine or tryptophan is absent in this CDR3, likely reflecting a read error. The chain links TRBV12-5 to TRBJ2-7; weak D call: TRBD2 (5 bases). Germline CDR1 is LGHNT and CDR2 is FRNRAP. CDR3 length equals 14 residues. The CDR3 DNA sequence: TGTCCTAGTGGTTTGGCCCGGGATAGTTACGAGCAGTACCTC. Translated, it gives CPSGLARDSYEQYL.

Concerning this clonotype itself: One end of the junction is discordant with germline, which a read error may explain. The chain employs TRBV6-5 and TRBJ1-5; maybe TRBD1 (5 bases). The V gene's germline CDR1 is MNHEY and CDR2 SVGAGI. The CDR3 is 14 residues long. For the CDR3, the DNA is TGTGTCAGCACTTATTCGGGGGGTAATCAGCCCCAGCATTTT. Translating gives CVSTYSGGNQPQHF.

About this clonotype: Sequence at one end of the junction differs from germline and may be a read error. V usage is TRBV6-5 and J usage is TRBJ1-5; D ambiguous. Germline CDR1 and CDR2: MNHEY and SVGAGI. The CDR3 is 16 amino acids. The CDR3 reads CTSSRVWADSNQPQHF. The CDR3 coding sequence is TGTACCAGCAGCCGGGTGTGGGCAGATAGTAATCAGCCCCAGCATTTT.

The V and J genes are TRBV10-1 and TRBJ1-2; TRBD1 matches at 8 bases. The CDR3 sequence is 16 residues long. CDR1 and CDR2 (germline): WNHNN, SYGVQD (reference sequence). Germline trimming cut 7 bases from V and 4 bases from J; bases unmatched to any gene: 14. CDR3 nucleotides: TGCGCCAGCACCAGGACAGGGAGCCCATTGGGCTATGGCTACACCTTC. Protein sequence: CASTRTGSPLGYGYTF.

Of note for this clonotype: One end of the junction does not line up with germline, which may come from a read error. V usage is TRBV5-4 and J usage is TRBJ2-3, with TRBD2 matching over 8 bases. This CDR3 comprises 16 residues. Germline CDR1 SGHNT, CDR2 YYREEE (reference sequence). This CDR3 is CACSPIEREPGDTHYF. Here the CDR3 DNA reads TGTGCCTGCAGCCCTATCGAGCGGGAGCCGGGGGATACGCACTATTTT.

This rearrangement joins TRBV28 to TRBJ1-1, with TRBD1 identical over 7 bases. Per the germline V gene, CDR1 is MDHEN and CDR2 is SYDVKM. This CDR3 comprises 18 residues. V lost 3 bases and J lost 5; bases outside the gene matches: 18. The CDR3 DNA reads TGTGCCAGCAGTTTGGGAGCAGGGGGTGTTTCGACGAGGACTGAAGCTTTCTTT. Amino acid sequence: CASSLGAGGVSTRTEAFF.

This clonotype was detected once. Compared with germline, one end of the junction differs, possibly owing to a read error. The CDR3 nucleotides read TGCAGCGCTGATGGACATCTAGCGAGCCAAGAGAACCAGTACTTC. Its translation is CSADGHLASQENQYF. The rearrangement links TRBV29-1 to TRBJ2-5; D is possibly TRBD2 (6 bases). CDR1 and CDR2 from the germline V gene are SQVTM and ANQGSEA. The CDR3 consists of 15 residues.

Details on this clonotype: The conserved phenylalanine or tryptophan normally closing the CDR3 is absent here, so this likely arose from a read error. J is TRBJ2-1 and V is TRBV6-2 or TRBV6-3, with TRBD1 as a possible D gene (5 bases). From germline, CDR1 is MNHEY and CDR2 SVGEGT. The CDR3 sequence is 14 residues long. CDR3 sequence reads: CASSRQSSYNEQFL. The CDR3 coding sequence is TGTGCCAGCAGTAGACAGAGTTCCTATAATGAGCAGTTCCTC.

In the case of this clonotype: The junction and the germline gene differ at one end; a read error may be behind it. J is TRBJ2-3 and V is TRBV11-3, with 10 positions matching TRBD2. In germline, CDR1 is SGHNT, CDR2 YENEEA. This CDR3 has 16 amino acids. The CDR3 is CASSIGLADSTDTQCF. CDR3 nucleotides: TGTGCTAGCAGCATTGGACTAGCGGATAGCACAGATACGCAGTGTTTT.

About this clonotype itself: The junction departs from the called germline gene at one end, perhaps through a read error. The rearrangement links TRBV20-1 to TRBJ2-2, with 7 bases that match TRBD2. Germline V gives CDR1 DFQATT, CDR2 SNEGSKA (reference sequence). The CDR3 spans 16 residues. The CDR3 DNA sequence: TGTTGTGCTAGAGATCCGCGGGAGTTCGCCACCGGGGAGCTGTTTTTT. Translating gives CCARDPREFATGELFF.

The V and J genes are TRBV15 and TRBJ2-7; the D gene is possibly TRBD1 (6 bases). The CDR3 length is 13 residues. Germline values: CDR1 LNHNV, CDR2 YYDKDF (reference sequence). The ends were cut back, 0 bases at V and 12 bases at J, with 15 bases in the middle. The CDR3 sequence: CATSRDLRQALYF. CDR3 coding DNA: TGTGCCACCAGCAGAGACCTCCGACAGGCGCTGTACTTC. Full variable domain (rest looked up from reference TRBV15 and TRBJ2-7): DAMVIQNPRYQVTQFGKPVTLSCSQTLNHNVMYWYQQKSSQAPKLLFHYYDKDFNNEADTPDNFQSRRPNTSFCFLDIRSPGLGDTAMYLCATSRDLRQALYFGPGTRLTVT.

The rearrangement links TRBV20-1 to TRBJ2-3; D gene uncertain. The germline CDR1 and CDR2 sequences are DFQATT and SNEGSKA (reference sequence). The CDR3 consists of 12 residues. The ends were cut back, 1 base at V and 6 bases at J, with 8 bases in the middle. CDR3 bases: TGCAGTGCTAGAGGGTTCGCTGATACGCAGTATTTT. It encodes CSARGFADTQYF.

As regards this clonotype: A much larger clone lies one base from this, so it may be a read error. V gene TRBV28 combines with J gene TRBJ2-7, with TRBD2 identical over 12 bases. Germline-derived CDR1 and CDR2 are MDHEN and SYDVKM. There are 18 residues in the CDR3. CDR3 protein: CTSSGTGTSGHFSYEQYF. DNA of the CDR3: TGTACCAGCAGTGGAACCGGGACTAGCGGGCACTTCTCCTACGAGCAGTACTTC. Using reference TRBV28 and TRBJ2-7 for the parts outside the CDR3, the full variable domain is DVKVTQSSRYLVKRTGEKVFLECVQDMDHENMFWYRQDPGLGLRLIYFSYDVKMKEKGDIPEGYSVSREKKERFSLILESASTNQTSMYLCTSSGTGTSGHFSYEQYFGPGTRLTVT.